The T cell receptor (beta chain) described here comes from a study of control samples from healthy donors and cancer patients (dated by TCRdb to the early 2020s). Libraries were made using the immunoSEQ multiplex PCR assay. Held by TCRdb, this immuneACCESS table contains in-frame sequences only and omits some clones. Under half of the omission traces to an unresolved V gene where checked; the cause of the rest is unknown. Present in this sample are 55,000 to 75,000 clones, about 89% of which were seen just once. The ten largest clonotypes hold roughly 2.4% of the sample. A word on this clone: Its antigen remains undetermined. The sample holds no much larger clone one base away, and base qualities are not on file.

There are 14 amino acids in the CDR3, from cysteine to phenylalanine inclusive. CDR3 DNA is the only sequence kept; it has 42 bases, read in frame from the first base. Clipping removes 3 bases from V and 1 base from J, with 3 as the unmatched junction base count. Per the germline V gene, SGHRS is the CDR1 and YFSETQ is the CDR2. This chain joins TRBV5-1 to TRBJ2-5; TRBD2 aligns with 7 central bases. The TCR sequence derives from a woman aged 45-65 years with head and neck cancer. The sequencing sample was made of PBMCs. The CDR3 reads CASSSSGTQETQYF. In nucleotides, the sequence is TGCGCCAGCAGCTCGAGCGGGACCCAAGAGACCCAGTACTTC.